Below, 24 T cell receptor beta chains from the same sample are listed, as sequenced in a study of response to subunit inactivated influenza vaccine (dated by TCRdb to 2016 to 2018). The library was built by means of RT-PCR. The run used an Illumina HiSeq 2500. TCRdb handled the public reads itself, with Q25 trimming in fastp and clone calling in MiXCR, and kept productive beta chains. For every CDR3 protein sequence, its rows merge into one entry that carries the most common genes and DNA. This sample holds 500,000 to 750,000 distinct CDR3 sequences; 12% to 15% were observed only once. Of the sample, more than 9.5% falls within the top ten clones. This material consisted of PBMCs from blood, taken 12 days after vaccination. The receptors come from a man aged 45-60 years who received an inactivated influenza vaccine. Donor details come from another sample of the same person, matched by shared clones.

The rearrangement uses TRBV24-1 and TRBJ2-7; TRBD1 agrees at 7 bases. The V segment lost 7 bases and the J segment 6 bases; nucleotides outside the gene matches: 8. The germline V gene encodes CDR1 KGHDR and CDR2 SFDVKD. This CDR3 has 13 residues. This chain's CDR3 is CATRWTGALEQYF. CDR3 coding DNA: TGTGCCACCAGATGGACAGGCGCTCTCGAGCAGTACTTC.

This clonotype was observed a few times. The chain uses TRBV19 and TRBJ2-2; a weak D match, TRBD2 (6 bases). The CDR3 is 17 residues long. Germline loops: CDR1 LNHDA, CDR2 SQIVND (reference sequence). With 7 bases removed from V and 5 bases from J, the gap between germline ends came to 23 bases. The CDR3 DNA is TGTGCCAGTAAGGAGGGCCGGGGCCCCCTCGGGACCGGGGAGCTGTTTTTT. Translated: CASKEGRGPLGTGELFF.

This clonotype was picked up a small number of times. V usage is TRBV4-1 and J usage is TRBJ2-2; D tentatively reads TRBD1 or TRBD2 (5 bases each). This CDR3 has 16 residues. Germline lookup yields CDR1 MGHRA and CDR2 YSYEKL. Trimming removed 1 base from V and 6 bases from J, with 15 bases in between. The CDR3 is CASSQVGVLGAGELFF. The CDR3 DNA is TGCGCCAGCAGCCAAGTAGGCGTTCTGGGGGCCGGGGAGCTGTTTTTT.

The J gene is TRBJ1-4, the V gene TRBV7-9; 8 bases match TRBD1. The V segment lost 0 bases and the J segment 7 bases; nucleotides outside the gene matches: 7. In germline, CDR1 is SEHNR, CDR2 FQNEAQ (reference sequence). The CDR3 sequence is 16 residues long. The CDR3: CASSLASGRGREKLFF. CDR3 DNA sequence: TGTGCCAGCAGCTTAGCGTCTGGCAGGGGGCGTGAAAAACTGTTTTTT.

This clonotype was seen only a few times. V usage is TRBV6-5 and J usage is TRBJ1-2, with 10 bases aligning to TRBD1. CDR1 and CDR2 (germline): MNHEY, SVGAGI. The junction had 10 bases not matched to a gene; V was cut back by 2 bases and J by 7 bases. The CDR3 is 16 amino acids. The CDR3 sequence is CASSYVPPRTGGGYTF. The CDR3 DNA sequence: TGTGCCAGCAGTTACGTCCCCCCTAGGACAGGGGGTGGCTACACCTTC.

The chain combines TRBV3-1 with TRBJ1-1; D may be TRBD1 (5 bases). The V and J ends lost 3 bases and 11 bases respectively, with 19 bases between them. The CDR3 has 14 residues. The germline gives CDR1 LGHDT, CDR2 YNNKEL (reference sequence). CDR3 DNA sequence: TGTGCCAGCAGCCAGGCCGGGACCGGGATCGAGGCTTTCTTT. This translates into CASSQAGTGIEAFF.

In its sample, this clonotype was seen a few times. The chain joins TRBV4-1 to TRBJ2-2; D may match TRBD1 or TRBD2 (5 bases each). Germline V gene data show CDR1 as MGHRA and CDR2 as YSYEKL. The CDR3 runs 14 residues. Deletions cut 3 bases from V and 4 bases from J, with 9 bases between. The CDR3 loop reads CASSHGGFTGELFF. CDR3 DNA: TGCGCCAGCAGCCATGGGGGATTCACCGGGGAGCTGTTTTTT.

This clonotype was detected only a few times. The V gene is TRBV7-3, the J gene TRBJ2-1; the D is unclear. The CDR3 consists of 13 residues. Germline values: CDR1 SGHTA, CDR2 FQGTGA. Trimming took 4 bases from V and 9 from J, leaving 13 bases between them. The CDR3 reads CASSSTSDGEQFF. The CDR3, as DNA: TGTGCCAGCAGCTCAACGTCTGACGGTGAGCAGTTCTTC.

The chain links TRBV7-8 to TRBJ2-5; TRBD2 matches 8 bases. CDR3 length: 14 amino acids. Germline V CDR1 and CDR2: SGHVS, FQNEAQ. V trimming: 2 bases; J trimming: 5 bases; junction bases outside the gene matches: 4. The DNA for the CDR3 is TGTGCCAGCAGCTTATCGGGACTAGTGGAGACCCAGTACTTC. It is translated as CASSLSGLVETQYF.

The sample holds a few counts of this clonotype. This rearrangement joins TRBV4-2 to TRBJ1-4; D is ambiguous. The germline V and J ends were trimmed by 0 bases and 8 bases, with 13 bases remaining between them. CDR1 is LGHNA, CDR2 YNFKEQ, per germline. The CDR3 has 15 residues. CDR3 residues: CASSQDLGPVEKLFF. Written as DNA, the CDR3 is TGTGCCAGCAGCCAAGATCTGGGTCCGGTAGAAAAACTGTTTTTT.

CDR3 bases: TGCAGTGCCCCTACTAGCGGGAGGGCCGATGAGCAGTTCTTC. Residues: CSAPTSGRADEQFF. This chain connects TRBV20-1 to TRBJ2-1; 13 nucleotides line up with TRBD2. The CDR3 has 14 residues. V dropped 6 bases and J dropped 8; count of bases not matched to a gene: 7. Germline values: CDR1 DFQATT, CDR2 SNEGSKA (reference sequence).

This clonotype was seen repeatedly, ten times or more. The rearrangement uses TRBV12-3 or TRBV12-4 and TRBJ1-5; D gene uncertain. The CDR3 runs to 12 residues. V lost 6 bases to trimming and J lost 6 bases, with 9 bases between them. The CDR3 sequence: CASSSPGQPQHF. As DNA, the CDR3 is TGTGCCAGCAGCTCCCCGGGTCAGCCCCAGCATTTT.

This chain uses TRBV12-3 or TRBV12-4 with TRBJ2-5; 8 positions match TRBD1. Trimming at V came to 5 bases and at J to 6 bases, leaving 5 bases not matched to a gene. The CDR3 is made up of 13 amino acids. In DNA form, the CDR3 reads TGTGCCAGCAGTGGACAGGGCTTGAAGACCCAGTACTTC. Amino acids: CASSGQGLKTQYF.

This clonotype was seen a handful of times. CDR3: CASSQDNPAGAAYNEQFF. The CDR3 DNA follows: TGTGCCAGCAGCCAAGATAACCCAGCGGGGGCCGCATACAATGAGCAGTTCTTC. The gene calls are TRBV4-2 and TRBJ2-1, with 8 bases identical to TRBD2. The germline CDR1 and CDR2 sequences are LGHNA and YNFKEQ. This CDR3 spans 18 amino acids. Unmatched junction bases numbered 11, after V lost 0 bases and J lost 4 bases.

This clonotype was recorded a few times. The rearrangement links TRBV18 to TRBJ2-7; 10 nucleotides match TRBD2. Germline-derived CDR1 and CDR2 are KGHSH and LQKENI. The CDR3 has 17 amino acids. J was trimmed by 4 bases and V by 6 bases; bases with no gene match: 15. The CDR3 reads CASSPGAGGPGGYEQYF. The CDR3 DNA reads TGTGCCAGCTCCCCTGGAGCGGGAGGGCCGGGCGGATACGAGCAGTACTTC. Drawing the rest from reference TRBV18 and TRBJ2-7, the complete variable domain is NAGVMQNPRHLVRRRGQEARLRCSPMKGHSHVYWYRQLPEEGLKFMVYLQKENIIDESGMPKERFSAEFPKEGPSILRIQQVVRGDSAAYFCASSPGAGGPGGYEQYFGPGTRLTVT.

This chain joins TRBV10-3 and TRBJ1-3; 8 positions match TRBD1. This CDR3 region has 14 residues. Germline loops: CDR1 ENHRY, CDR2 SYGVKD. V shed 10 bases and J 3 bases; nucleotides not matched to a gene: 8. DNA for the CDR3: TGTGCCACCGACGCAGGGGGCGGTGGAAACACCATATATTTT. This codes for CATDAGGGGNTIYF.

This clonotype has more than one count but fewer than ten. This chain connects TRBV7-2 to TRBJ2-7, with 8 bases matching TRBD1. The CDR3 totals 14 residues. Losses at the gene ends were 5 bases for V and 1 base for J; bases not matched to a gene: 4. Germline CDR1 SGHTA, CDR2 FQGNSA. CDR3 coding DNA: TGTGCCAGCAGCAATTACAGGGGGTCCTACGAGCAGTACTTC. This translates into CASSNYRGSYEQYF. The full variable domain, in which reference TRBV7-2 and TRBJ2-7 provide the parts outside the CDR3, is GAGVSQSPSNKVTEKGKDVELRCDPISGHTALYWYRQSLGQGLEFLIYFQGNSAPDKSGLPSDRFSAERTGGSVSTLTIQRTQQEDSAVYLCASSNYRGSYEQYFGPGTRLTVT.

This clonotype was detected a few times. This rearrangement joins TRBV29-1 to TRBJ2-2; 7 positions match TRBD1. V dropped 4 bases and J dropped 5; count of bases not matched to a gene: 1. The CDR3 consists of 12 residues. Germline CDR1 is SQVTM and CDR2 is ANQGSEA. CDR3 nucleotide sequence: TGCAGCGTTGTACAGGGGACCGGGGAGCTGTTTTTT. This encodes CSVVQGTGELFF.

The CDR3, as DNA: TGTGCCAGCAGCCCCTCGTTAGGCGGGGCCAACGTCCTGACTTTC. This sequence encodes CASSPSLGGANVLTF. The gene calls are TRBV7-3 and TRBJ2-6, with D uncertain. V was trimmed by 5 bases and J by 4 bases, leaving 12 bases between them. The CDR3 has 15 amino acids. Germline V gene lookup returns CDR1 SGHTA and CDR2 FQGTGA.

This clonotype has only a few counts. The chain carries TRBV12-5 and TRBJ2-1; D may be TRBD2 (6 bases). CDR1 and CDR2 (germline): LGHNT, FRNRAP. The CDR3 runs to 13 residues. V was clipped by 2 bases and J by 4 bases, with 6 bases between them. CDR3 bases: TGTGCTAGTGGTTTGAGCGGGTACAATGAGCAGTTCTTC. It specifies CASGLSGYNEQFF.

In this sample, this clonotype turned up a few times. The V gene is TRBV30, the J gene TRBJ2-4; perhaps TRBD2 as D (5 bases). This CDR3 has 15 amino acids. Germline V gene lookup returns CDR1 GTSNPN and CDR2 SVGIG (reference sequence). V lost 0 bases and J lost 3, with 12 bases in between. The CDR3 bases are TGTGCCTGGAGTGTACCGGGGTCAGACAAAAACATTCAGTACTTC. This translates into CAWSVPGSDKNIQYF.

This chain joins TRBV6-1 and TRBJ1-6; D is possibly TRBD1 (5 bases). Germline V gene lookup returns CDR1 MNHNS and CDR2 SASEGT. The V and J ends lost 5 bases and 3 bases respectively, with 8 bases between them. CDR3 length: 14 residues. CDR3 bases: TGTGCCAGCAGTCCGACAGACTATAATTCACCCCTCCACTTT. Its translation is CASSPTDYNSPLHF.

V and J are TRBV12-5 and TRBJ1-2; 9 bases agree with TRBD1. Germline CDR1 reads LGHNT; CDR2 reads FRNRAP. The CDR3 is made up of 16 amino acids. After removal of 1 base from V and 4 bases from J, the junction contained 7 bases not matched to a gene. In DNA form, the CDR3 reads TGTGCTAGTGGTTTGGCCGGGACAGGGAAATCCTATGGCTACACCTTC. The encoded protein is CASGLAGTGKSYGYTF. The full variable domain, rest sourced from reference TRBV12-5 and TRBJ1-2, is DARVTQTPRHKVTEMGQEVTMRCQPILGHNTVFWYRQTMMQGLELLAYFRNRAPLDDSGMPKDRFSAEMPDATLATLKIQPSEPRDSAVYFCASGLAGTGKSYGYTFGSGTRLTVV.

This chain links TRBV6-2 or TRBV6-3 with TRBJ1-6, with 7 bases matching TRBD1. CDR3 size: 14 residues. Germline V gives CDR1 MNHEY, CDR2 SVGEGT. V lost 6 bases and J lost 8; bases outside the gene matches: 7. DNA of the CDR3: TGTGCCAGCAGCGCCGACAGGGTTGATTCACCCCTCCACTTT. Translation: CASSADRVDSPLHF.